This T cell receptor (beta chain) was captured in a study of blood T cell repertoires in COVID-19. Across the whole study: There were acute and convalescent COVID-19 samples, and they came from the United States, Italy and Spain. PBMCs, B-cell-depleted T cells, or T cells provided the cDNA or gDNA that made up the material.

Trimming took off 4 bases at V and 6 bases at J, with 16 bases between the two ends. The CDR3 is 15 amino acids. The germline CDR1 and CDR2 sequences are SNHLY and FYNNEI. Source study methods: By means of reference gene primer amplification, nucleated cell counts were estimated. The assay was immunoSEQ multiplex PCR, and TCRdb's table has in-frame clones only and misses some. The V and J calls and the clone size are those of that table, but D and trimming were determined from the DNA. The table lists 120,000 or so clones, roughly 69% of them singletons. The receptor was isolated from a woman in her 70s with acute or convalescent COVID-19. This chain joins TRBV2 and TRBJ2-1; weak D call: TRBD2 (7 bases). The sequenced sample consisted of peripheral blood. CDR3 bases: TGTGCCAGCAGTGGTACTAGGGGGGGAGCCAATGAGCAGTTCTTC. It translates to CASSGTRGGANEQFF.